These 28 T cell receptor beta chains share one sample of origin, sequenced in a study of vaccination effects on CD4 cells after COVID-19. No cognate antigen is known for these TCRs. TCRdb's table, derived via immunoSEQ multiplex PCR, lists solely in-frame clones and lacks some. Altogether tens of thousands of clones are present, around 70% being singletons, with the ten largest covering 10% to 15%. Viral peptide pools were used in the ViraFEST assay to expand antigen-specific CD4+ T cells, and sequencing came afterward. Researchers isolated CD4+ T cells once roughly ten days of culture had elapsed. Participants completed two doses of the BNT162b2 or mRNA-1273 vaccine. The specimen was CD4+ T cells from PBMCs cultured with HCoV-229E spike peptides, collected after COVID-19 vaccination. These receptors were collected from a human donor who received a COVID-19 vaccine.

The table lists this clone with a count of one. The chain couples TRBV7-9 to TRBJ2-7, with D hard to call. V was clipped by 1 base and J by 4 bases, with 11 bases between them. CDR3 length equals 14 residues. Germline V lookup: CDR1 SEHNR, CDR2 FQNEAQ (reference sequence). DNA of the CDR3: TGTGCCAGCAGCTTAGGGCATGGAGCATACGAGCAGTACTTC. Protein product: CASSLGHGAYEQYF. Full variable domain (missing parts from reference TRBV7-9 and TRBJ2-7): DTGVSQNPRHKITKRGQNVTFRCDPISEHNRLYWYRQTLGQGPEFLTYFQNEAQLEKSRLLSDRFSAERPKGSFSTLEIQRTEQGDSAMYLCASSLGHGAYEQYFGPGTRLTVT.

There are a few counts of this clone. V gene TRBV18 combines with J gene TRBJ2-1; the match to TRBD2 covers 12 bases. CDR1 KGHSH and CDR2 LQKENI come from the germline V gene. There are 15 residues in the CDR3. Germline trimming cut 4 bases from V and 5 bases from J; bases unmatched to any gene: 3. For the CDR3, the DNA is TGTGCCAGCTCACGGACTAGCGGGGTACACAATGAGCAGTTCTTC. Its translation: CASSRTSGVHNEQFF.

This rearrangement joins TRBV6-5 to TRBJ2-5; D not certain. Trimming took off 6 bases at V and 7 bases at J, with 9 bases between the two ends. The CDR3 has 11 residues. Germline V gene sequence: CDR1 MNHEY, CDR2 SVGAGI. This chain's CDR3 is CASSLSATQYF. The CDR3 DNA follows: TGTGCCAGCAGCCTATCGGCGACCCAGTACTTC.

The rearrangement links TRBV6-1 to TRBJ1-2; tentative D call: TRBD1 (6 bases). From germline, CDR1 is MNHNS and CDR2 SASEGT. V lost 3 bases and J 6 bases, leaving 20 bases between the germline ends. The CDR3 loop spans 16 amino acids. For the CDR3, the DNA is TGTGCCAGCAGTGAGGTTGGGGGCGCGCCTAAGAATGGCTACACCTTC. It translates to CASSEVGGAPKNGYTF.

The V gene is TRBV30, the J gene TRBJ2-7; 10 bases are shared with TRBD2. This CDR3 contains 12 residues. Unmatched junction bases numbered 3, after V lost 7 bases and J lost 3 bases. CDR1 GTSNPN and CDR2 SVGIG come from the germline V gene (reference sequence). CDR3 DNA sequence: TGTGCCTATAAGCGGGGGGGCTACGAGCAGTACTTC. Its protein is CAYKRGGYEQYF.

In this sample, this clone turned up once. V gene TRBV12-3 or TRBV12-4 combines with J gene TRBJ2-2; D gene ambiguous. The CDR3 consists of 12 residues. V lost 8 bases and J 7 bases, leaving 11 bases between the germline ends. As DNA, the CDR3 is TGTGCCAGCCCCATAGGTGGCGGGGAGCTGTTTTTT. Its protein is CASPIGGGELFF.

The chain has TRBV18 and TRBJ2-1, with 9 bases lining up with TRBD2. The CDR3 consists of 15 residues. In germline, CDR1 is KGHSH, CDR2 LQKENI. Trimming took 0 bases from V and 9 from J; bases not matched to a gene: 6. DNA for the CDR3: TGTGCCAGCTCACCACCCACTAGCGGGCGGGGTGAGCAGTTCTTC. It codes for CASSPPTSGRGEQFF.

The V gene is TRBV11-3, the J gene TRBJ2-1; TRBD1 matches 11 bases. Germline V gives CDR1 SGHNT, CDR2 YENEEA. The trim removed 5 bases at V and 7 bases at J, leaving 7 bases unmatched. The CDR3 extends over 15 amino acids. CDR3 region: CASSLADRGRNEQFF. CDR3 bases: TGTGCCAGCAGCCTAGCGGACAGGGGGCGGAATGAGCAGTTCTTC.

The sample holds a few counts of this clone. The chain has TRBV19 and TRBJ1-2, with D uncertain. V was cut by 3 bases and J by 4 bases, with 9 bases left in between. The length of the CDR3 is 13 residues. CDR1 is LNHDA, CDR2 SQIVND, per germline (reference sequence). The CDR3 nucleotides read TGTGCCAGTAGTATTGACGGTAGCTATGGCTACACCTTC. Its translation: CASSIDGSYGYTF.

This rearrangement joins TRBV10-3 to TRBJ1-6, with D possibly matching TRBD1 (6 bases). The CDR3 is 15 amino acids. Germline V CDR1 and CDR2: ENHRY, SYGVKD. V lost 5 bases and J 5 bases, leaving 13 bases between the germline ends. In nucleotides, the CDR3 is TGTGCCATCAGTACCGAACAGGGAAATAATTCACCCCTCCACTTT. Residues: CAISTEQGNNSPLHF.

The gene calls are TRBV19 and TRBJ1-2, with D possibly TRBD1 on 6 matching bases. The CDR3 is 13 residues long. Trimming left V 9 bases short and J 4 bases short, with 15 bases between. From germline, CDR1 is LNHDA and CDR2 SQIVND (reference sequence). The CDR3 loop is CASLEQGFYGYTF. The CDR3 DNA is TGTGCCAGCCTTGAACAGGGCTTCTATGGCTACACCTTC.

The J gene is TRBJ2-1, the V gene TRBV5-1; 11 bases align to TRBD2. The CDR3 has 16 residues. Per the germline V gene, CDR1 is SGHRS and CDR2 is YFSETQ. V lost 4 bases to trimming and J lost 3 bases; unmatched junction nucleotides: 6. CDR3: CASSIGLAGIYNEQFF. In DNA, the CDR3 is TGCGCCAGCAGCATTGGACTAGCGGGTATCTACAATGAGCAGTTCTTC.

The chain recombines TRBV14 with TRBJ1-3, with D uncertain. The CDR3 runs to 14 residues. V gave up 4 bases and J gave up 6 bases, with 13 bases separating them. Germline V CDR1 and CDR2: SGHDN, FVKESK. The CDR3 here is CASSPGLGTNTIYF. CDR3 DNA sequence: TGTGCCAGCAGCCCGGGCCTCGGCACAAACACCATATATTTT.

The V and J genes are TRBV4-1 and TRBJ2-7; TRBD2 is a possible D gene (5 bases). CDR3 length equals 14 residues. Between the trimmed V and J ends, which lost 2 bases and 7 bases, there was a span of 15 bases. Germline lookup yields CDR1 MGHRA and CDR2 YSYEKL. The CDR3 sequence: CASSQPPASGEQYF. CDR3 sequence (DNA): TGCGCCAGCAGCCAACCACCAGCATCGGGGGAGCAGTACTTC.

The rearrangement joins TRBV5-4 to TRBJ2-5, with a possible D match to TRBD2 (5 bases). V was clipped by 4 bases and J by 3 bases, with 13 bases between them. The CDR3 is 14 residues long. Germline V gene data show CDR1 as SGHNT and CDR2 as YYREEE (reference sequence). The CDR3 DNA follows: TGTGCCAGCAGCCCAATAATTAGCGAAGAGACCCAGTACTTC. Translation gives CASSPIISEETQYF.

The chain joins TRBV30 to TRBJ2-7, with D uncertain. The CDR3 sequence is 14 residues long. The germline V gene encodes CDR1 GTSNPN and CDR2 SVGIG (reference sequence). The V end was cut by 5 bases, the J end by 4 bases, with 18 bases between. CDR3 bases: TGTGCCTGGGGCCCCGCCGCGTCTCGTTACGAGCAGTACTTC. This codes for CAWGPAASRYEQYF.

The rearrangement uses TRBV4-1 and TRBJ2-6; 8 bases are a match to TRBD1. In germline, CDR1 is MGHRA, CDR2 YSYEKL. V lost 3 bases and J lost 1; bases outside the gene matches: 11. This CDR3 comprises 19 residues. CDR3 sequence reads: CASSHNPRGRWSGANVLTF. The CDR3 DNA follows: TGCGCCAGCAGCCACAACCCCAGGGGGCGTTGGTCTGGGGCCAACGTCCTGACTTTC.

The chain joins TRBV5-1 to TRBJ2-7; 8 positions agree with TRBD1. CDR1 SGHRS and CDR2 YFSETQ come from the germline V gene. This CDR3 has 15 residues. V trimming: 4 bases; J trimming: 10 bases; junction bases outside the gene matches: 16. In nucleotides, the CDR3 is TGCGCCAGCAGCCTCGGACAGGGTCGGACACGGGGACAGTACTTC. As protein: CASSLGQGRTRGQYF. Using reference TRBV5-1 and TRBJ2-7 for the parts outside the CDR3, the full variable domain is KAGVTQTPRYLIKTRGQQVTLSCSPISGHRSVSWYQQTPGQGLQFLFEYFSETQRNKGNFPGRFSGRQFSNSRSEMNVSTLELGDSALYLCASSLGQGRTRGQYFGPGTRLTVT.

V and J are TRBV27 and TRBJ1-6, with 8 bases matching TRBD1. CDR3 size: 16 residues. Germline V gives CDR1 MNHEY, CDR2 SMNVEV (reference sequence). V lost 5 bases to trimming and J lost 6 bases; unmatched junction nucleotides: 9. For the CDR3, the DNA is TGTGCCAGCAGTATCACCCAGGGGGCTTTTAATTCACCCCTCCACTTT. Its translation is CASSITQGAFNSPLHF.

The J gene is TRBJ2-7, the V gene TRBV5-1; 10 bases fit TRBD1. V lost 2 bases and J lost 3; bases outside the gene matches: 2. The CDR3 extends over 14 amino acids. Germline V gene data show CDR1 as SGHRS and CDR2 as YFSETQ. This CDR3 reads CASSLRTGGYEQYF. The CDR3 bases are TGCGCCAGCAGCTTAAGGACAGGGGGCTACGAGCAGTACTTC. The full variable domain, with the rest looked up from reference TRBV5-1 and TRBJ2-7, is KAGVTQTPRYLIKTRGQQVTLSCSPISGHRSVSWYQQTPGQGLQFLFEYFSETQRNKGNFPGRFSGRQFSNSRSEMNVSTLELGDSALYLCASSLRTGGYEQYFGPGTRLTVT.

This chain connects TRBV6-2 or TRBV6-3 to TRBJ2-5; D may be TRBD1 or TRBD2 (6 bases each). Germline V gene sequence: CDR1 MNHEY, CDR2 SVGEGT. Trimming stripped 2 bases from V and 4 bases from J, with 14 bases between. The CDR3 sequence is 15 residues long. The CDR3 sequence is CASSYDEGGLETQYF. CDR3 sequence (DNA): TGTGCCAGCAGTTACGATGAGGGGGGCCTAGAGACCCAGTACTTC.

Here the CDR3 DNA reads TGTGCCAGCAGTAACAGCGGGAGTCCGCAGTACTTC. This translates into CASSNSGSPQYF. The chain has TRBV12-3 or TRBV12-4 and TRBJ2-7; 8 bases match TRBD2. The V segment lost 5 bases and the J segment 9 bases; nucleotides outside the gene matches: 6. There are 12 residues in the CDR3.

The chain has TRBV18 and TRBJ2-5; 8 bases align to TRBD2. The CDR3 consists of 15 residues. The V gene end was trimmed by 3 bases and the J gene end by 5 bases; junction bases not matched to a gene: 8. Germline V gene lookup returns CDR1 KGHSH and CDR2 LQKENI. Here the CDR3 reads CASSPPGLAGETQYF. The CDR3 region has the DNA TGTGCCAGCTCACCTCCCGGACTAGCTGGGGAGACCCAGTACTTC.

The chain is built from TRBV10-3 and TRBJ2-7; 9 bases line up with TRBD2. The trim removed 6 bases at V and 1 base at J, leaving 4 bases unmatched. CDR1 ENHRY and CDR2 SYGVKD come from the germline V gene. This CDR3 is 14 amino acids long. DNA for the CDR3: TGTGCCATCAGGATAGCGGGGGATTCCTACGAGCAGTACTTC. It is translated as CAIRIAGDSYEQYF.

The chain employs TRBV2 and TRBJ2-5; the match to TRBD2 covers 8 bases. V shed 4 bases and J 0 bases; nucleotides not matched to a gene: 4. CDR3 length equals 15 residues. Looked up from germline, CDR1 is SNHLY and CDR2 is FYNNEI. The CDR3 DNA reads TGTGCCAGCAGTGGGGGCGGGGGGTACCAAGAGACCCAGTACTTC. This codes for CASSGGGGYQETQYF.

This rearrangement joins TRBV2 to TRBJ1-5; 9 nucleotides align to TRBD1. Losses at the gene ends were 8 bases for V and 0 bases for J; bases not matched to a gene: 8. CDR1 and CDR2 (germline): SNHLY, FYNNEI. The CDR3 extends over 16 amino acids. Written as DNA, the CDR3 is TGTGCCAGCTCTCTTCGGACAGGGGCTAGCAATCAGCCCCAGCATTTT. Its protein is CASSLRTGASNQPQHF.

The chain has TRBV9 and TRBJ2-2, with 8 bases fitting TRBD1. J gave up 1 base and V 3 bases, and 2 bases lay outside the gene matches. The germline CDR1 and CDR2 sequences are SGDLS and YYNGEE. CDR3 length: 15 residues. The CDR3 protein is CASSAGTGNTGELFF. For the CDR3, the DNA is TGTGCCAGCAGCGCCGGGACAGGGAACACCGGGGAGCTGTTTTTT.

This clone was observed a handful of times. The rearrangement links TRBV7-8 to TRBJ2-7; 10 nucleotides match TRBD2. CDR3 size: 20 residues. Germline CDR1 is SGHVS and CDR2 is FQNEAQ. The ends lost 2 bases at V and 0 bases at J; junction bases unmatched: 16. CDR3 sequence reads: CASSLSQWVAGGPLSYEQYF. The CDR3, as DNA: TGTGCCAGCAGCTTATCTCAGTGGGTAGCGGGAGGTCCTCTCTCCTACGAGCAGTACTTC.